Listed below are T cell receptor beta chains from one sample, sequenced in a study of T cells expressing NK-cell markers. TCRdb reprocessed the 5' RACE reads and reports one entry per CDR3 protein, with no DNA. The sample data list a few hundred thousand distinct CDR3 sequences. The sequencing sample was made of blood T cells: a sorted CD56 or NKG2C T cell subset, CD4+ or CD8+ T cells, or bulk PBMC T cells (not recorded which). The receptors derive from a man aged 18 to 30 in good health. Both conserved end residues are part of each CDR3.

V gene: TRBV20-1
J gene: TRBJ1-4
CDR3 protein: CSAPTGEKLFF

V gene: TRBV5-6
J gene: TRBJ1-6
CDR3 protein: CASSGSPPEVSPLHF

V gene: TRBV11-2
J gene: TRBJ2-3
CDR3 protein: CASSLGSVPDTQYF

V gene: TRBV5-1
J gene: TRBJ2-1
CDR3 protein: CASSFSNSGSSYNEQFF

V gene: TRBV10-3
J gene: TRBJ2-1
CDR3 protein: CAISEHFRVEGNEQFF

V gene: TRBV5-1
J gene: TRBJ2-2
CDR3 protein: CASSLKAGEDGELFF

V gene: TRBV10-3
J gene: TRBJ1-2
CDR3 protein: CAISGRELSGYTF

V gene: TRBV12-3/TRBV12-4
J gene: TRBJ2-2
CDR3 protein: CASSHRDWDLTGELFF

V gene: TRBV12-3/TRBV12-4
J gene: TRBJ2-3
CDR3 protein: CASSFKREGRTDTQYF

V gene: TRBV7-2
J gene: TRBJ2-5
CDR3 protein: CASSSQGQGIGKTQYF

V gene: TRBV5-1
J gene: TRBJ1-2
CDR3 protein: CASSPGQGVGYTF

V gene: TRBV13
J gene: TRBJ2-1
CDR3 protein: CASSPIASVDREQFF